This T cell receptor beta chain comes out of a study of blood T cell repertoires in COVID-19. Germline values: CDR1 SEHNR, CDR2 FQNEAQ (reference sequence). The CDR3 covers 16 residues. V dropped 5 bases and J dropped 6; count of bases not matched to a gene: 8. The authors' processing: Estimates of nucleated cell counts were drawn from the amplification of reference gene primers. Profiled with immunoSEQ multiplex PCR; TCRdb holds only in-frame clones, not every one. V and J calls and clone size follow that table, whereas D and trimming were derived from the DNA. Among hundreds of thousands of clones listed, more than 75% were seen once. Participants' reported clinical history set cohort assignment.

Input material: PBMCs or T cells enriched from blood (not recorded which). The V and J genes are TRBV7-9 and TRBJ2-3; TRBD2 matches at 13 bases. The TCR originated in a woman aged 60-75 years in a cohort exposed to, infected with or recovered from COVID-19 (not recorded which). DNA for the CDR3: TGTGCCAGCAGCCCGGGACTAGCGGGAATTGGGGATACGCAGTATTTT. It encodes CASSPGLAGIGDTQYF.